This T cell receptor beta chain was sequenced for a study of glioma-infiltrating T cells. Notes on the study in general: CDR3 overlap between tissue and blood was very small.

This clonotype was picked up a small number of times. No antigen is known for it. TCR alpha and beta CDR3 regions were amplified from RNA using iRepertoire nested multiplex PCR. TCRdb re-called the multiplex PCR reads with MiXCR, one entry per CDR3 protein. The profile covers about 130,000 distinct CDR3 sequences, with about 23% appearing a single time and 15% taken by the ten largest. Trimming took 0 bases from V and 2 from J; bases not matched to a gene: 3. Germline CDR1 is SGHRS and CDR2 is YFSETQ. The CDR3 has 17 amino acids. Sequencing used glioma tissue, nonneoplastic brain tissue, or PBMCs (not recorded which). The receptor was derived from a human donor with low-grade glioma or glioblastoma, undergoing nonglioma brain surgery, or in good health (not recorded which). This chain joins TRBV5-1 and TRBJ2-3; 13 nucleotides match TRBD2. Here the CDR3 DNA reads TGCGCCAGCAGCTTGGGACTAGCGGGAGGATTCACAGATACGCAGTATTTT. Residues: CASSLGLAGGFTDTQYF.